Sequencing of this T cell receptor beta chain was carried out in a study of blood T cell repertoires in COVID-19. Across the whole study: Whether acute or convalescent, the COVID-19 samples came from the United States, Italy and Spain. From T cells, B-cell-depleted T cells, or PBMCs came the material, which was cDNA or gDNA.

How the authors handled the data: Reference gene primer amplification yielded estimated nucleated cell counts. Measured with immunoSEQ multiplex PCR; TCRdb has only the in-frame clones, and not every one. V and J calls and clone size follow that table, whereas D and trimming were derived from the DNA. The data show 80,000 to 90,000 clones, 65% to 90% seen once. CDR3 size: 13 residues. From germline, CDR1 is MNHEY and CDR2 SVGAGI. Trimming stripped 3 bases from V and 3 bases from J, with 8 bases between. Sequenced: peripheral blood. The chain uses TRBV6-5 and TRBJ1-2; no clear D. This sequence was found in an older man with active or convalescent COVID-19. DNA for the CDR3: TGTGCCAGCAGTTATAGATTGGACTATGGCTACACCTTC. As protein: CASSYRLDYGYTF.